Below are 10 T cell receptor beta chains sequenced from a single sample in a study of CD8 T cells in Susac syndrome. With random hexamers, roughly 0.5 to 1 ug RNA was reverse transcribed. TCRdb recomputed calls from the immunoSEQ multiplex PCR reads with MiXCR, one row per CDR3 protein. The table includes approximately 100,000 distinct CDR3 sequences, 80% to 95% detected once. Source material: CD4+ T cells from PBMCs. All receptors come from a human donor in good health.

V and J are TRBV25-1 and TRBJ1-1; D uncertain. This CDR3 is 13 amino acids long. The V end lost 7 bases, the J end lost 1 base, and 10 bases lay between the germline ends. Looked up from germline, CDR1 is MGHDK and CDR2 is SYGVNS. Here the CDR3 DNA reads TGTGCCAGCATCACCGGCGCGAACACTGAAGCTTTCTTT. This encodes CASITGANTEAFF.

The rearrangement links TRBV7-6 to TRBJ2-2; D perhaps matches TRBD1 (5 bases). Germline loops: CDR1 SGHVS, CDR2 FNYEAQ. Trimming took off 5 bases at V and 6 bases at J, with 13 bases between the two ends. The CDR3 has 14 residues. The CDR3 DNA reads as TGTGCCAGCAGCGCCGCCACCAGGGCCGGGGAGCTGTTTTTT. It encodes CASSAATRAGELFF.

The chain has TRBV11-3 and TRBJ1-5; D is perhaps TRBD1 (6 bases). Germline V lookup: CDR1 SGHNT, CDR2 YENEEA. The CDR3 contains 16 residues. V was cut by 1 base and J by 10 bases, with 20 bases left in between. Here the CDR3 DNA reads TGTGCCAGCAGCTTAGCCACGGGACGGACAGCTTTTCCCCAGCATTTT. It encodes CASSLATGRTAFPQHF.

This chain connects TRBV29-1 to TRBJ2-5; TRBD2 agrees at 8 bases. Trimming removed 8 bases from V and 2 bases from J; junction bases left unmatched: 16. Germline lookup yields CDR1 SQVTM and CDR2 ANQGSEA. There are 16 residues in the CDR3. CDR3 bases: TGCAGCACTGGAGGAGCGGGAGCTTTTCAGCAAGAGACCCAGTACTTC. This gives the protein CSTGGAGAFQQETQYF.

The DNA for the CDR3 is TGTGCCAGCAGCAAAAACGACAGGGGAAACCAGCCCCAGCATTTT. This sequence encodes CASSKNDRGNQPQHF. The chain recombines TRBV21-1 with TRBJ1-5; the tabulated D call, TRBD1, remains unverified against the DNA. TRBV21-1 is an annotated pseudogene. The CDR3 is 15 amino acids.

The chain uses TRBV2 and TRBJ2-1; D ambiguous. Germline V gene sequence: CDR1 SNHLY, CDR2 FYNNEI. Trimming shortened V by 6 bases and J by 3 bases, and 12 bases separated the two germline ends. This CDR3 has 14 residues. CDR3 bases: TGTGCCAGCAGACCGACCCTGGGCTACAATGAGCAGTTCTTC. Its protein is CASRPTLGYNEQFF. Supplemented by reference TRBV2 and TRBJ2-1, the full variable domain reads EPEVTQTPSHQVTQMGQEVILRCVPISNHLYFYWYRQILGQKVEFLVSFYNNEISEKSEIFDDQFSVERPDGSNFTLKIRSTKLEDSAMYFCASRPTLGYNEQFFGPGTRLTVL.

This clonotype was seen a handful of times. One end of the junction varies from germline; a read error may be responsible. CDR3 amino acids: CASSFGVTVF. CDR3 bases: TGCGCCAGCAGCTTCGGGGTGACGGTCTTC. The chain is built from TRBV5-1 and TRBJ2-1, with D maybe TRBD2 (5 bases). The CDR3 is 10 residues long. The germline gives CDR1 SGHRS, CDR2 YFSETQ.

A few counts support this clonotype. The gene calls are TRBV3-1 and TRBJ2-7, with D possibly being TRBD2 (5 bases). Germline values: CDR1 LGHDT, CDR2 YNNKEL (reference sequence). The CDR3 sequence is 13 residues long. Trimming took 3 bases from V and 0 from J, leaving 6 bases between them. The CDR3 DNA follows: TGTGCCAGCAGCCAGGGGAGCTCCTACGAGCAGTACTTC. Its protein product is CASSQGSSYEQYF.

The chain combines TRBV9 with TRBJ2-1; D not certain. The CDR3 sequence is 15 residues long. Between the trimmed V and J ends, which lost 3 bases and 2 bases, there was a span of 12 bases. Germline lookup yields CDR1 SGDLS and CDR2 YYNGEE. In nucleotides, the CDR3 is TGTGCCAGCAGCGCGTCGGGTCCCCCCTACAATGAGCAGTTCTTC. This translates into CASSASGPPYNEQFF.

This chain connects TRBV12-3 or TRBV12-4 to TRBJ1-1, with D perhaps TRBD1 (5 bases). V dropped 7 bases and J dropped 6 bases, with 18 bases sitting between them. The CDR3 has 14 residues. CDR3: CASTPGNLGAEAFF. The CDR3, as DNA: TGTGCCAGCACCCCAGGGAATCTCGGGGCTGAAGCTTTCTTT.